Listed here are 30 T cell receptor beta chains from one sample, sequenced in a study of T cell repertoires in cytomegalovirus infection. TCRdb called the reads again in MiXCR, with one record for every CDR3 protein. The table has about 130,000 distinct CDR3 sequences, 32% seen once. Their antigens remain unidentified. Sequencing was performed on CD8+ T cells from cultured PBMCs, taken from culture after CMV antigen stimulation. These receptors were taken from a human donor in good health (CMV status not recorded). Some clones in this sample may be carry-over from other donors' samples.

The chain combines TRBV7-2 with TRBJ2-1; no reliable D call. V lost 5 bases to trimming and J lost 8 bases, with 13 bases between them. This CDR3 is built from 13 residues. Looked up from germline, CDR1 is SGHTA and CDR2 is FQGNSA. CDR3 DNA sequence: TGTGCCAGCAGCCTATTAGGTGCCCATGAGCAGTTCTTC. Protein product: CASSLLGAHEQFF.

The chain uses TRBV23-1 and TRBJ2-7; D is undetermined. TRBV23-1 is noted as an ORF with a role that remains uncertain. The length of the CDR3 is 15 residues. The V gene lost 2 bases and the J gene lost 0 bases, with 11 bases spanning the gap. CDR3 sequence (DNA): TGCGCCAGCAGTCAAGGGTTCCTTAGCTCCTACGAGCAGTACTTC. Translation gives CASSQGFLSSYEQYF.

The gene calls are TRBV4-1 and TRBJ2-1; D ambiguous. Trimming stripped 3 bases from V and 8 bases from J, with 11 bases between. The CDR3 contains 13 residues. CDR1 is MGHRA and CDR2 is YSYEKL in the germline V gene. The CDR3 loop is CASSHDNRHEQFF. The CDR3 nucleotides are TGCGCCAGCAGCCATGACAACCGCCATGAGCAGTTCTTC.

This clonotype was observed many times. The chain combines TRBV3-1 with TRBJ2-7; D gene uncertain. Trimming left V 2 bases short and J 2 bases short, with 10 bases between. Looked up from germline, CDR1 is LGHDT and CDR2 is YNNKEL (reference sequence). The CDR3 consists of 14 residues. CDR3 coding DNA: TGTGCCAGCAGCCAAACCGGAAAGGCCTACGAGCAGTACTTC. Translated: CASSQTGKAYEQYF.

This clonotype was seen ten or more times. This chain uses TRBV29-1 with TRBJ2-7; possibly TRBD1 or TRBD2 for D (6 bases each). Germline assignment: CDR1 SQVTM and CDR2 ANQGSEA. V was pared by 4 bases and J by 3 bases, with 10 bases between. The CDR3 loop spans 12 amino acids. DNA for the CDR3: TGCAGCGTTGGGGGGGCCAACTACGAGCAGTACTTC. Its protein product is CSVGGANYEQYF.

On this clonotype: This may arise from a read error, as a much more abundant clone is one base away. V and J are TRBV7-2 and TRBJ2-1; perhaps TRBD2 as D (7 bases). CDR1 is SGHTA and CDR2 is FQGNSA in the germline V gene. CDR3 length: 15 residues. The CDR3 here is CANSPGAGAYNEQFF. The CDR3, as DNA: TGTGCCAACAGCCCAGGGGCGGGGGCCTACAATGAGCAGTTCTTC.

This clonotype has a handful of counts. V is TRBV5-6 and J is TRBJ2-1, with TRBD1 matching over 10 bases. Trimming at V came to 2 bases and at J to 9 bases, leaving 5 bases not matched to a gene. The germline V gene encodes CDR1 SGHDT and CDR2 YYEEEE. This CDR3 contains 14 residues. As DNA, the CDR3 is TGTGCCAGCAGCTTCGGGACAGGGGTCAGTGAGCAGTTCTTC. This sequence encodes CASSFGTGVSEQFF.

This clonotype was observed a few times. The gene calls are TRBV7-9 and TRBJ2-7; D unresolved. CDR3 length: 12 amino acids. V shed 4 bases and J shed 8 bases, with 12 bases lying between them. Looked up from germline, CDR1 is SEHNR and CDR2 is FQNEAQ (reference sequence). In DNA, the CDR3 is TGTGCCAGCAGCTGGCAGTCCCCACAGCAGTACTTC. It specifies CASSWQSPQQYF.

This sequence joins TRBV12-3 or TRBV12-4 and TRBJ1-1, with D unclear. The CDR3 loop spans 14 amino acids. Trimming cost V 6 bases and J 0 bases, with 11 bases left between them. CDR3 region: CASSLTYLNTEAFF. The CDR3 DNA reads TGTGCCAGCAGCCTCACATACTTGAACACTGAAGCTTTCTTT.

In nucleotides, the CDR3 is TGTGCCAGTAGTATTACTAGCGGGGCAGATACGCAGTATTTT. As protein: CASSITSGADTQYF. This chain joins TRBV19 and TRBJ2-3; 10 nucleotides match TRBD2. Germline CDR1 reads LNHDA; CDR2 reads SQIVND (reference sequence). This CDR3 is built from 14 residues. With V trimmed by 3 bases and J by 4 bases, 1 base remained unmatched.

This clonotype was observed at least ten times. The J gene is TRBJ1-4, the V gene TRBV27; a weak D match, TRBD1 (6 bases). Germline V CDR1 and CDR2: MNHEY, SMNVEV (reference sequence). There are 19 residues in the CDR3. The ends were cut back, 3 bases at V and 5 bases at J, with 25 bases in the middle. CDR3 amino acids: CASSLTWGQVTASNEKLFF. The CDR3 nucleotides are TGTGCCAGCAGTTTGACCTGGGGGCAGGTCACTGCCTCAAATGAAAAACTGTTTTTT.

This clonotype was recorded many times. The chain is built from TRBV4-1 and TRBJ2-1; 16 bases map to TRBD2. CDR3 size: 16 residues. Looked up from germline, CDR1 is MGHRA and CDR2 is YSYEKL. The J segment lost 7 bases and the V segment lost 3 bases, leaving 3 bases of the junction unmatched. The DNA for the CDR3 is TGCGCCAGCAGCCAGGGGACTAGCGGGGGGGCGAATGAGCAGTTCTTC. Protein sequence: CASSQGTSGGANEQFF.

There are a few counts of this clonotype. The CDR3 bases are TGTGCCAGCAGCGTAGCCAGGGACTCCAGAATGGACACTGAAGCTTTCTTT. It encodes CASSVARDSRMDTEAFF. The V and J genes are TRBV9 and TRBJ1-1, with D possibly TRBD1 on 5 matching bases. The CDR3 length is 17 residues. The germline V and J ends were trimmed by 0 bases and 3 bases, with 18 bases remaining between them. The germline CDR1 and CDR2 sequences are SGDLS and YYNGEE.

The chain couples TRBV12-3 or TRBV12-4 to TRBJ2-7; 12 nucleotides match TRBD1. With 6 bases clipped from V and 6 bases from J, the junction kept 6 bases outside the gene matches. The CDR3 runs 14 residues. The CDR3 DNA reads TGTGCCAGCAGCACCGGGACAGGGGGCCTCGAGCAGTACTTC. Protein sequence: CASSTGTGGLEQYF.

In DNA, the CDR3 is TGTGCCAGCAGGAACTGGGAGAACACTGAAGCTTTCTTT. This encodes CASRNWENTEAFF. V is TRBV5-6 and J is TRBJ1-1; D remains unclear. The CDR3 sequence is 13 residues long. V was cut by 5 bases and J by 1 base, with 9 bases left in between. Germline-derived CDR1 and CDR2 are SGHDT and YYEEEE. Together with reference TRBV5-6 and TRBJ1-1, the CDR3 gives the full variable domain: DAGVTQSPTHLIKTRGQQVTLRCSPKSGHDTVSWYQQALGQGPQFIFQYYEEEERQRGNFPDRFSGHQFPNYSSELNVNALLLGDSALYLCASRNWENTEAFFGQGTRLTVV.

This clonotype has a single count. The V call is TRBV18, the J call TRBJ1-2, with unresolved D. CDR1 and CDR2 from the germline V gene are KGHSH and LQKENI. The CDR3 sequence is 13 residues long. The V gene lost 2 bases and the J gene lost 8 bases, with 12 bases spanning the gap. The CDR3 DNA sequence: TGTGCCAGCTCACCAATTGACGCGGGGGGCTACACCTTC. It translates to CASSPIDAGGYTF.

This clonotype was found many times. The J gene is TRBJ1-1, the V gene TRBV7-2; a weak D match, TRBD1 (5 bases). The CDR3 covers 14 residues. Trimming stripped 5 bases from V and 1 base from J, with 11 bases between. The V gene's germline CDR1 is SGHTA and CDR2 FQGNSA. CDR3 region: CASSAGSANTEAFF. Here the CDR3 DNA reads TGTGCCAGCAGCGCAGGGTCGGCGAACACTGAAGCTTTCTTT.

This chain links TRBV5-4 with TRBJ1-1; no reliable D call. This CDR3 spans 12 amino acids. Trimming cost V 2 bases and J 5 bases, with 7 bases left between them. Germline CDR1 is SGHNT and CDR2 is YYREEE (reference sequence). This chain's CDR3 is CASSFGLTEAFF. In nucleotides, the CDR3 is TGTGCCAGCAGCTTTGGTCTTACTGAAGCTTTCTTT. The complete variable domain, with remaining parts taken from reference TRBV5-4 and TRBJ1-1, reads ETGVTQSPTHLIKTRGQQVTLRCSSQSGHNTVSWYQQALGQGPQFIFQYYREEENGRGNFPPRFSGLQFPNYSSELNVNALELDDSALYLCASSFGLTEAFFGQGTRLTVV.

The chain recombines TRBV27 with TRBJ1-2, with 8 bases identical to TRBD1. The V gene end was trimmed by 6 bases and the J gene end by 4 bases; junction bases not matched to a gene: 10. This CDR3 spans 15 amino acids. CDR1 and CDR2 (germline): MNHEY, SMNVEV (reference sequence). CDR3 region: CASRRRGQESYGYTF. The CDR3 nucleotides are TGTGCCAGCAGGAGGAGGGGACAGGAGAGCTATGGCTACACCTTC.

This clonotype was seen a few times. This chain connects TRBV10-3 to TRBJ2-5; TRBD1 is a possible D gene (6 bases). With 5 bases removed from V and 2 bases from J, the gap between germline ends came to 9 bases. Germline assignment: CDR1 ENHRY and CDR2 SYGVKD. The CDR3 contains 13 residues. The CDR3 DNA reads as TGTGCCATCAGTCCCGACAGGCAAGAGACCCAGTACTTC. Its protein product is CAISPDRQETQYF.

V and J are TRBV6-1 and TRBJ2-7, with 7 bases aligning to TRBD1. The CDR3 is 16 residues long. Germline CDR1 reads MNHNS; CDR2 reads SASEGT. V lost 0 bases, J lost 6 bases, and 11 bases stayed unmatched. CDR3 residues: CASSEAPTGRLGEQYF. The CDR3 region has the DNA TGTGCCAGCAGTGAAGCTCCGACAGGGCGACTGGGCGAGCAGTACTTC.

This clonotype appeared many times. This rearrangement joins TRBV20-1 to TRBJ2-3, with D possibly TRBD2 on 5 matching bases. Deletions cut 4 bases from V and 2 bases from J, with 13 bases between. Germline CDR1 reads DFQATT; CDR2 reads SNEGSKA (reference sequence). The CDR3 contains 14 residues. CDR3 nucleotides: TGCAGTGCTATCTTGGCGGACTTCACAGATACGCAGTATTTT. Residues: CSAILADFTDTQYF.

A remark on this clonotype: A much larger clone differs by one base, so this may be a read error. The rearrangement joins TRBV11-2 to TRBJ1-2; no definite D call. The CDR3 runs 16 residues. In germline, CDR1 is SGHAT, CDR2 FQNNGV. Trimming removed 1 base at V and 2 bases at J, with 14 bases between. DNA of the CDR3: TGTGCCAGCAGCTTAGGTTCGGACCCAAGAAACTATGGCTACACCTTC. This gives the protein CASSLGSDPRNYGYTF.

This clonotype occurred a few times. The rearrangement joins TRBV27 to TRBJ1-1, with D tentatively TRBD1 (5 bases). The CDR3 spans 14 residues. V was clipped by 3 bases and J by 3 bases, with 11 bases between them. The germline V gene has CDR1 MNHEY and CDR2 SMNVEV (reference sequence). The CDR3 here is CASSFSGVYTEAFF. CDR3 in DNA: TGTGCCAGCAGTTTCTCGGGGGTATACACTGAAGCTTTCTTT.

Only a few counts were recorded for this clonotype. V gene TRBV28 combines with J gene TRBJ2-3; 12 nucleotides line up with TRBD2. The junction had 7 bases not matched to a gene; V was cut back by 6 bases and J by 0 bases. The CDR3 length is 17 residues. Germline V gives CDR1 MDHEN, CDR2 SYDVKM. CDR3 residues: CASRTSGGTDSTDTQYF. The CDR3 DNA reads TGTGCCAGCAGAACTAGCGGGGGGACCGATAGCACAGATACGCAGTATTTT.

This clonotype was counted at least ten times. The gene calls are TRBV6-2 or TRBV6-3 and TRBJ2-2; D unclear. Germline CDR1 is MNHEY and CDR2 is SVGEGT. The CDR3 contains 13 residues. This CDR3 is CAARPLGTGELFF. The CDR3 region has the DNA TGTGCTGCCCGGCCCCTCGGCACCGGGGAGCTGTTTTTT.

The chain combines TRBV7-9 with TRBJ2-1, with 7 bases aligning to TRBD2. The CDR3 loop spans 14 amino acids. With 2 bases clipped from V and 7 bases from J, the junction kept 5 bases outside the gene matches. Germline CDR1 reads SEHNR; CDR2 reads FQNEAQ (reference sequence). In DNA, the CDR3 is TGTGCCAGCAGCTTAAGCGGGGTTAGGAATGAGCAGTTCTTC. This encodes CASSLSGVRNEQFF.

This clonotype was counted at least ten times. The rearrangement joins TRBV9 to TRBJ2-7, with a weak D call TRBD2 (6 bases). Deletions cut 3 bases from V and 2 bases from J, with 15 bases between. The CDR3 is 15 residues long. Germline assignment: CDR1 SGDLS and CDR2 YYNGEE. CDR3 amino acids: CASSAAGTAPYEQYF. The CDR3 DNA sequence: TGTGCCAGCAGCGCAGCCGGGACTGCACCCTACGAGCAGTACTTC. Drawing the rest from reference TRBV9 and TRBJ2-7, the complete variable domain is DSGVTQTPKHLITATGQRVTLRCSPRSGDLSVYWYQQSLDQGLQFLIQYYNGEERAKGNILERFSAQQFPDLHSELNLSSLELGDSALYFCASSAAGTAPYEQYFGPGTRLTVT.

In this sample, this clonotype turned up a few times. The gene calls are TRBV7-9 and TRBJ2-7; 8 bases match TRBD1. The CDR3 covers 16 residues. After removal of 5 bases from V and 4 bases from J, the junction contained 13 bases not matched to a gene. In germline, CDR1 is SEHNR, CDR2 FQNEAQ (reference sequence). The CDR3 region has the DNA TGTGCCAGCAGCCCGAGGTCGACAGGGGAATCGTACGAGCAGTACTTC. Translated: CASSPRSTGESYEQYF.

With respect to this clonotype: One junction end disagrees with the germline gene, perhaps due to a read error. The chain uses TRBV5-6 and TRBJ2-7; D is uncertain. The CDR3 runs 14 residues. The germline gives CDR1 SGHDT, CDR2 YYEEEE. CDR3 sequence (DNA): TGTGCCAGCAACTTGGTGGGCCCTACCTACGAGCAGTACTTC. This sequence encodes CASNLVGPTYEQYF.